The 9 T cell receptor beta chains presented below share a single source sample, sequenced in a study of CD8+ T cells in alopecia areata. Extracted RNA was reverse transcribed, and the resulting cDNA served as sequencing template. The table came from immunoSEQ multiplex PCR; TCRdb's copy has only in-frame clones and leaves some out. The sample includes about 160,000 clones, about three fifths of them seen just once. Treatment reported: oral pan-JAK inhibitor, 5-10 mg twice daily. The sequenced sample was CD4+ T cells sorted from blood, obtained at week 4, from a patient treated with tofacitinib. The receptors here all came from a human donor with alopecia areata.

The J gene is TRBJ2-7, the V gene TRBV5-1; the match to TRBD1 covers 7 bases. The CDR3 runs 15 residues. V lost 6 bases and J lost 3; bases outside the gene matches: 12. Germline V CDR1 and CDR2: SGHRS, YFSETQ. DNA of the CDR3: TGCGCCAGCACAGGATCCGGGACAGACCTCTACGAGCAGTACTTC. Its protein is CASTGSGTDLYEQYF.

This clone has a handful of counts. The V gene is TRBV6-5, the J gene TRBJ2-7; 7 bases fit TRBD1. Looked up from germline, CDR1 is MNHEY and CDR2 is SVGAGI. The CDR3 loop spans 14 amino acids. The V gene end was trimmed by 5 bases and the J gene end by 1 base; junction bases not matched to a gene: 5. Here the CDR3 reads CASSGLDRSYEQYF. Here the CDR3 DNA reads TGTGCCAGCAGTGGCCTGGACAGGTCCTACGAGCAGTACTTC.

The V call is TRBV11-3, the J call TRBJ1-6; TRBD1 aligns across 7 bases. In germline, CDR1 is SGHNT, CDR2 YENEEA. The trim removed 4 bases at V and 4 bases at J, leaving 16 bases unmatched. CDR3 length equals 19 residues. The CDR3 protein is CASSSLFRTDRAYNSPLHF. The CDR3 DNA sequence: TGTGCCAGCAGCTCCCTTTTTAGGACAGACAGGGCGTATAATTCACCCCTCCACTTT.

This rearrangement joins TRBV4-2 to TRBJ1-1; D not resolved. V lost 0 bases and J 1 base, leaving 9 bases between the germline ends. Per the germline V gene, CDR1 is LGHNA and CDR2 is YNFKEQ. This CDR3 has 15 residues. In nucleotides, the CDR3 is TGTGCCAGCAGCCAAGAAACCCTCGGGAACACTGAAGCTTTCTTT. Its translation: CASSQETLGNTEAFF.

The V call is TRBV29-1, the J call TRBJ1-4, with 8 bases lining up with TRBD1. Germline-derived CDR1 and CDR2 are SQVTM and ANQGSEA. The V gene end was trimmed by 7 bases and the J gene end by 12 bases; junction bases not matched to a gene: 10. CDR3 length: 12 amino acids. CDR3 loop: CSAWTGLGQLFF. DNA of the CDR3: TGCAGCGCTTGGACAGGGTTAGGGCAACTGTTTTTT.

The V gene is TRBV4-1, the J gene TRBJ1-4, with D maybe TRBD1 (5 bases). Trimming took off 4 bases at V and 4 bases at J, with 10 bases between the two ends. Germline V gene lookup returns CDR1 MGHRA and CDR2 YSYEKL. The length of the CDR3 is 14 residues. CDR3 loop: CASSLGPINEKLFF. The CDR3 bases are TGCGCCAGCAGCCTGGGACCGATTAATGAAAAACTGTTTTTT.

The rearrangement links TRBV29-1 to TRBJ1-1, with D unclear. Germline V gives CDR1 SQVTM, CDR2 ANQGSEA. CDR3 length: 11 residues. The V gene lost 6 bases and the J gene lost 1 base, with 6 bases spanning the gap. CDR3 sequence reads: CSVAENTEAFF. CDR3 in DNA: TGCAGCGTGGCCGAGAACACTGAAGCTTTCTTT.

The gene calls are TRBV29-1 and TRBJ2-3; D is perhaps TRBD1 (6 bases). From germline, CDR1 is SQVTM and CDR2 ANQGSEA. The V end lost 4 bases, the J end lost 2 bases, and 16 bases lay between the germline ends. This CDR3 spans 15 amino acids. CDR3 amino acids: CSVVTVQGVTDTQYF. The CDR3 nucleotides are TGCAGCGTTGTAACGGTACAGGGAGTCACAGATACGCAGTATTTT.

The gene calls are TRBV29-1 and TRBJ2-1; D gene unclear. Trimming cost V 7 bases and J 7 bases, with 17 bases left between them. Germline V gene lookup returns CDR1 SQVTM and CDR2 ANQGSEA. The CDR3 contains 13 residues. The CDR3 loop is CSAERGLMNEQFF. The DNA for the CDR3 is TGCAGCGCCGAACGAGGCCTTATGAATGAGCAGTTCTTC.